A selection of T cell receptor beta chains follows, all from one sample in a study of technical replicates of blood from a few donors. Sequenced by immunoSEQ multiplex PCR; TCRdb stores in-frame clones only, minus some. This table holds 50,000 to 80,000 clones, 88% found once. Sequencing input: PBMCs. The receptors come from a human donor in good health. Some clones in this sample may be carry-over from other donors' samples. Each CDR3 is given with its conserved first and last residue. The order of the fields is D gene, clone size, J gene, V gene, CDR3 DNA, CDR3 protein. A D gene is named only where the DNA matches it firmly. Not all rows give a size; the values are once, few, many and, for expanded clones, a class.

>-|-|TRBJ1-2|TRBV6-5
TGTGCCAGCAGTTACTCGGGCTTTGGCTACACCTTC
CASSYSGFGYTF
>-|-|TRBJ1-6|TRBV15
TGTGCCACCAGCGTACGAGAGGAAAGTTCACCCCTCCACTTT
CATSVREESSPLHF
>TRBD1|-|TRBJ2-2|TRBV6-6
TGTGCCAGCAACCGACAGGGGTTGGCCGGGGAGCTGTTTTTT
CASNRQGLAGELFF
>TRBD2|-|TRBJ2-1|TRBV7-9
TGTGCCAGCAGCCCAAGCCCCGCGGGACTAGCGGGAGGGTTGGAGTTCTTC
CASSPSPAGLAGGLEFF
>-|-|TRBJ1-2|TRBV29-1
TGCAGCGTTGAAGGTGTCGACTTAACTGGCTATGGCTACACCTTC
CSVEGVDLTGYGYTF
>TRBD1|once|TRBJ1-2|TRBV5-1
TGCGCCAGCAGCTCAGACCAACAGGGGGCGGGTGGCTACACCTTC
CASSSDQQGAGGYTF
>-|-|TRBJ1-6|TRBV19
TGTGCCAGTAGTATTCGGAATTCACCCCTCCACTTT
CASSIRNSPLHF
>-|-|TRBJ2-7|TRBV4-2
TGTGCCAGCAGCCAAGCTAGCAGCCACGAGCAGTACTTC
CASSQASSHEQYF
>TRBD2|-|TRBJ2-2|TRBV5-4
TGTGCCAGCGGGGCCCGGGGGGTAACGGACACCGGGGAGCTGTTTTTT
CASGARGVTDTGELFF
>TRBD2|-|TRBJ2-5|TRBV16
TGTGCCAGCAGCCGGACTAGCGGGACTGAGACCCAGTACTTC
CASSRTSGTETQYF
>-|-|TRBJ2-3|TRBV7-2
TGTGCCAGCAGCTTAAGGGTAGCGCCAGATACGCAGTATTTT
CASSLRVAPDTQYF
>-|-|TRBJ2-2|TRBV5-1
TGCGCCAGCAGCCTTGGGCTAGCGTTTGTCGGGGAGCTGTTTTTT
CASSLGLAFVGELFF
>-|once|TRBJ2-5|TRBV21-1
TGTGCCAGCATGGGGGGGAGTTCCCAAGAGACCCAGTACTTC
CASMGGSSQETQYF
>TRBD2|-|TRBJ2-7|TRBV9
TGTGCCAGCAGCCAAGGGAGGGCAGCTTTTGACTACGAGCAGTACTTC
CASSQGRAAFDYEQYF
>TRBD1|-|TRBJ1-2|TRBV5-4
TGTGCCAGCGGGGACCCGGGACAGGGATTTTATGGCTACACCTTC
CASGDPGQGFYGYTF
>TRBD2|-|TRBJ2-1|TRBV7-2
TGTGCCAGCAACCCCGGCGGGGGGGCATGGAATGAGCAGTTCTTC
CASNPGGGAWNEQFF
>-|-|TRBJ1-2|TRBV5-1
TGCGCCAGCAGCTTGGCCTCGGCAGGGGCCCGCGGTGAACTATATGGCTACACCTTC
CASSLASAGARGELYGYTF
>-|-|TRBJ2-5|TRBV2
TGTGCCAGCAGTGAAGATGTTAGCTCTTGGGAGACCCAGTACTTC
CASSEDVSSWETQYF
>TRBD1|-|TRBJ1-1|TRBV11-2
TGTGCCAGCAGCTTAATGGGACAGGGGGCTCGCGCTGAAGCTTTCTTT
CASSLMGQGARAEAFF
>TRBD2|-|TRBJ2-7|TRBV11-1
TGTGCCAGCAGCTCGGGGACTAGCGGCTACGAGCAGTACTTC
CASSSGTSGYEQYF
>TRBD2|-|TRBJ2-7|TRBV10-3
TGTGCCATCACTAGCGGGAGTAACTACGAGCAGTACTTC
CAITSGSNYEQYF
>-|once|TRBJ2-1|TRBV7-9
TGTGCCAGCAGCTTAGGCAGGGGCCAGTTCTACAATGAGCAGTTCTTC
CASSLGRGQFYNEQFF
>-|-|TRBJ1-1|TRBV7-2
TGTGCCAGCAGCTTTGGCGGGCTAAACACTGAAGCTTTCTTT
CASSFGGLNTEAFF
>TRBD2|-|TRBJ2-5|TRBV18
TGTGCCAGCTCACCCGATGAGGGACCGGGGGGGACGGAGACCCAGTACTTC
CASSPDEGPGGTETQYF
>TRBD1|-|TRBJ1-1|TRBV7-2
TGTGCCAGCAGCCGCGGGGACAGGGCCACTGAAGCTTTCTTT
CASSRGDRATEAFF
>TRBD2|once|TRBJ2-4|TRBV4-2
TGTGCCAGCAGCCTGACCGGGACTACTAAAAACATTCAGTACTTC
CASSLTGTTKNIQYF